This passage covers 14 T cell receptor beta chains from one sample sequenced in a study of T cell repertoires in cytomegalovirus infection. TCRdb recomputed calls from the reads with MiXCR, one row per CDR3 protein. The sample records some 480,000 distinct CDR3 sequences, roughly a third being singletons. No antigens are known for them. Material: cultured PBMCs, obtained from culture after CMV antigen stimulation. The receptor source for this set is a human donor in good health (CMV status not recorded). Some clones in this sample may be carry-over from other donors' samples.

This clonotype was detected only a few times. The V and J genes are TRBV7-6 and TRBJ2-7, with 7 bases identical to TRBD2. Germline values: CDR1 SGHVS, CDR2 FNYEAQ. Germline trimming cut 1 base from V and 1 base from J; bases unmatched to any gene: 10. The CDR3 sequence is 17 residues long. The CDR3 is CASSLDGRADSSYEQYF. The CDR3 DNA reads TGTGCCAGCAGCTTAGATGGGAGGGCCGATTCTTCCTACGAGCAGTACTTC.

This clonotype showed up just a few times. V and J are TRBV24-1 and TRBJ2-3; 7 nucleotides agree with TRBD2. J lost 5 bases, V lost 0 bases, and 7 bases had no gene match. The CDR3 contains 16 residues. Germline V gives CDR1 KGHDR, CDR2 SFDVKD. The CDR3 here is CATSDLVRGEGDTQYF. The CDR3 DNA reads TGTGCCACCAGTGATTTGGTACGGGGGGAAGGAGATACGCAGTATTTT.

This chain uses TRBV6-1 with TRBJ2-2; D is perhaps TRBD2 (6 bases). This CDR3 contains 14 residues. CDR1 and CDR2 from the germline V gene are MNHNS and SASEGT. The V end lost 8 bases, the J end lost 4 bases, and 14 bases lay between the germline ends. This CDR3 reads CASHKDYTTGELFF. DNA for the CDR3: TGTGCCAGCCACAAGGACTACACCACCGGGGAGCTGTTTTTT.

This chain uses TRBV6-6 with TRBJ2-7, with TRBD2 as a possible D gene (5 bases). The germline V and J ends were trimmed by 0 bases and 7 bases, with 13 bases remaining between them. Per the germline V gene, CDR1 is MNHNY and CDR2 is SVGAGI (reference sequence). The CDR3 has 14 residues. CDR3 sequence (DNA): TGTGCCAGCAGTTACTCCACTAGTACTGGGGAGCAGTACGTC. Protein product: CASSYSTSTGEQYV.

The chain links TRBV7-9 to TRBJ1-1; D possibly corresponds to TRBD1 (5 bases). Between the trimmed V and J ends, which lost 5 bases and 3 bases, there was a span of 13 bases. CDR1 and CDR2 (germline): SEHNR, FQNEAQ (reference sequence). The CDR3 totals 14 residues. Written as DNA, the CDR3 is TGTGCCAGCAGCAGAAAAGAGGGGTACACTGAAGCTTTCTTT. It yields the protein CASSRKEGYTEAFF.

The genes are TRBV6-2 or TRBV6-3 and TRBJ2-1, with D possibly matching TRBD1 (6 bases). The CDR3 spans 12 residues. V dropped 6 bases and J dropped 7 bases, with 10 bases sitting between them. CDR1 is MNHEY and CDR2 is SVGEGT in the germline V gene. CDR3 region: CASSGQGNEQFF. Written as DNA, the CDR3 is TGTGCCAGCAGCGGGCAGGGGAATGAGCAGTTCTTC.

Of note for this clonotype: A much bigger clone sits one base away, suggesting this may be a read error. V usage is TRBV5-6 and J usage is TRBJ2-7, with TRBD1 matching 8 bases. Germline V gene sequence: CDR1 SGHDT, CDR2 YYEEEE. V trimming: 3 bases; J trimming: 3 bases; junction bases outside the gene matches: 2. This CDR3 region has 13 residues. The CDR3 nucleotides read TGTGCCAGCAGCTGGACAGGGTACTACGAGCAGTACGTC. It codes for CASSWTGYYEQYV.

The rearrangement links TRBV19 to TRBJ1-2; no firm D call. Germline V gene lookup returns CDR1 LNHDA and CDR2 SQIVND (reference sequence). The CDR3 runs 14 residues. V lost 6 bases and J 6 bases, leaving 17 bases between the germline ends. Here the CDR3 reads CASSMSLRADGYTF. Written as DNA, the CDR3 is TGTGCCAGTAGCATGTCCCTCCGAGCTGATGGCTACACCTTC.

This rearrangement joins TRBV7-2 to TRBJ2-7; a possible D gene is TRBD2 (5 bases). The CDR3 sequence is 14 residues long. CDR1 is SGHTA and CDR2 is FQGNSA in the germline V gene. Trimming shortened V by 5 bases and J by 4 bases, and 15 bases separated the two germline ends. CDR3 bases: TGTGCCAGCAGCCTGGAGAGGGTGTCATACGAGCAGTACTTC. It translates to CASSLERVSYEQYF.

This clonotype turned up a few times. CDR3 DNA sequence: TGTGCCAGCAGTCAGAACCCGGGACAAAATAACTATGGCTACACCTTC. Protein: CASSQNPGQNNYGYTF. The chain links TRBV6-5 to TRBJ1-2; tentatively, D is TRBD1 (6 bases). Germline values: CDR1 MNHEY, CDR2 SVGAGI. CDR3 size: 16 residues. V was shortened by 5 bases and J by 1 base, with 17 bases between the two germline ends.

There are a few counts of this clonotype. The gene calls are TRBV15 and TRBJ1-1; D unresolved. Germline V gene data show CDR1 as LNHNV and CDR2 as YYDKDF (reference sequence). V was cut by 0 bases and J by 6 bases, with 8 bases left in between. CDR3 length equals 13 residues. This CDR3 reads CATSRDSVAEAFF. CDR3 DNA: TGTGCCACCAGCAGAGATTCCGTGGCTGAAGCTTTCTTT.

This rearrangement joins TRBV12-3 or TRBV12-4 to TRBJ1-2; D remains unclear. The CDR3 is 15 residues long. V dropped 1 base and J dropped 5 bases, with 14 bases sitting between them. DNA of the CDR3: TGTGCCAGCAGTTTAGATGGTTATGGATGGTATGGCTACACCTTC. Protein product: CASSLDGYGWYGYTF.

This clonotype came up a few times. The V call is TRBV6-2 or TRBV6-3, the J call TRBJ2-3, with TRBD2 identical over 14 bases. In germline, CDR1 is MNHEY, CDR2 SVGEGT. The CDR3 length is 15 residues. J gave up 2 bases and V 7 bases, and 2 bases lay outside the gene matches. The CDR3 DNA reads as TGTGCCAGCACGGGACTAGCGGGAGTCACAGATACGCAGTATTTT. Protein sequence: CASTGLAGVTDTQYF.

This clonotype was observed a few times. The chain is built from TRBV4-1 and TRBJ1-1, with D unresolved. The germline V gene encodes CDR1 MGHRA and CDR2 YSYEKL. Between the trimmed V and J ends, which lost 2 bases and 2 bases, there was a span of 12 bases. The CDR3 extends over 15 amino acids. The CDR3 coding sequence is TGCGCCAGCAGCCAAATCGGGCGAAGAAACACTGAAGCTTTCTTT. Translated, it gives CASSQIGRRNTEAFF.